The 14 T cell receptor beta chains below come from one sample, sequenced in a study of cytomegalovirus exposure and HLA in healthy donors. Primers: 60 Vbeta forward and 13 Jbeta reverse. Sequencing was performed with immunoSEQ multiplex PCR; in TCRdb, only in-frame clones are kept and a portion is missing. The repertoire holds 200,000 or so clones, with around 82% as singletons. Sequencing was carried out using PBMCs. The receptors here all came from a woman in her thirties in good health and CMV-seronegative.

The rearrangement uses TRBV6-6 and TRBJ2-4; D unclear. The CDR3 extends over 15 amino acids. Trimming stripped 5 bases from V and 0 bases from J, with 11 bases between. The germline CDR1 and CDR2 sequences are MNHNY and SVGAGI (reference sequence). The CDR3 nucleotides read TGTGCCAGCAGTCCCGAGGCACTAGCCAAAAACATTCAGTACTTC. Its translation: CASSPEALAKNIQYF.

V is TRBV30 and J is TRBJ2-7, with 9 bases that match TRBD2. V was clipped by 4 bases and J by 0 bases; unmatched bases: 4. This CDR3 has 14 residues. Germline lookup yields CDR1 GTSNPN and CDR2 SVGIG (reference sequence). The CDR3 region is CAWKGSGSSYEQYF. The CDR3 DNA sequence: TGTGCCTGGAAAGGTAGCGGGAGCTCCTACGAGCAGTACTTC.

This rearrangement joins TRBV5-4 to TRBJ2-2; 14 bases match TRBD2. The CDR3 sequence is 18 residues long. The V gene's germline CDR1 is SGHNT and CDR2 YYREEE (reference sequence). V trimming: 2 bases; J trimming: 3 bases; junction bases outside the gene matches: 6. CDR3 protein: CASSLGTSGSIDTGELFF. For the CDR3, the DNA is TGTGCCAGCAGCTTAGGGACTAGCGGGAGTATCGACACCGGGGAGCTGTTTTTT.

This clone came up a few times. The chain has TRBV7-9 and TRBJ2-5; 8 nucleotides align to TRBD2. Germline CDR1 and CDR2: SEHNR and FQNEAQ (reference sequence). This CDR3 region has 14 residues. The V segment lost 8 bases and the J segment 4 bases; nucleotides outside the gene matches: 9. CDR3 DNA: TGTGCCAGCTTCGGGACTAGTTGGGGAGAGACCCAGTACTTC. Translating it yields CASFGTSWGETQYF. Variable domain in full (rest from reference TRBV7-9 and TRBJ2-5): DTGVSQNPRHKITKRGQNVTFRCDPISEHNRLYWYRQTLGQGPEFLTYFQNEAQLEKSRLLSDRFSAERPKGSFSTLEIQRTEQGDSAMYLCASFGTSWGETQYFGPGTRLLVL.

V is TRBV29-1 and J is TRBJ2-1, with D possibly being TRBD2 (5 bases). CDR1 is SQVTM and CDR2 is ANQGSEA in the germline V gene. The CDR3 is made up of 12 amino acids. V dropped 6 bases and J dropped 9 bases, with 15 bases sitting between them. The CDR3 sequence: CSVTTNVGEQFF. In DNA, the CDR3 is TGCAGCGTGACTACAAACGTTGGTGAGCAGTTCTTC.

The CDR3 here is CASSLVEYGELFF. The CDR3 DNA is TGTGCCAGCAGTTTAGTTGAGTATGGGGAGCTGTTTTTT. The chain joins TRBV28 to TRBJ2-2; D remains ambiguous. This CDR3 has 13 amino acids. V lost 2 bases and J lost 8, with 9 bases in between. Per the germline V gene, CDR1 is MDHEN and CDR2 is SYDVKM.

This clone has just one count. The gene calls are TRBV6-5 and TRBJ1-5; 7 bases align to TRBD1. This CDR3 is 16 amino acids long. Germline CDR1 reads MNHEY; CDR2 reads SVGAGI. V gave up 0 bases and J gave up 3 bases; unmatched junction bases: 5. The DNA of the CDR3 is TGTGCCAGCAGTTACTCCCACGGGACAGTCAATCAGCCCCAGCATTTT. The encoded protein is CASSYSHGTVNQPQHF.

This clone has just a few counts. J is TRBJ1-6 and V is TRBV2; D is possibly TRBD1 (5 bases). The CDR3 length is 12 residues. Germline loops: CDR1 SNHLY, CDR2 FYNNEI. Trimming took 4 bases from V and 9 from J, leaving 7 bases between them. The CDR3 sequence is CASSGQISPLHF. The DNA for the CDR3 is TGTGCCAGCAGTGGACAGATTTCACCCCTCCACTTT.

The CDR3 region is CASSVGASGVGTQYF. The CDR3 region has the DNA TGTGCCAGCAGCGTAGGGGCTAGCGGGGTGGGGACCCAGTACTTC. This sequence joins TRBV9 and TRBJ2-5; 9 bases are shared with TRBD2. Unmatched junction bases numbered 7, after V lost 0 bases and J lost 7 bases. The CDR3 runs 15 residues. Germline values: CDR1 SGDLS, CDR2 YYNGEE. The full variable domain, in which reference TRBV9 and TRBJ2-5 provide the parts outside the CDR3, is DSGVTQTPKHLITATGQRVTLRCSPRSGDLSVYWYQQSLDQGLQFLIQYYNGEERAKGNILERFSAQQFPDLHSELNLSSLELGDSALYFCASSVGASGVGTQYFGPGTRLLVL.

The genes are TRBV4-1 and TRBJ1-1, with no clear D. Per the germline V gene, CDR1 is MGHRA and CDR2 is YSYEKL. The CDR3 runs 15 residues. The V gene lost 3 bases and the J gene lost 5 bases, with 16 bases spanning the gap. CDR3 nucleotide sequence: TGCGCCAGCAGCCAGCTTGAGGCCAGTTATACTGAAGCTTTCTTT. Translating gives CASSQLEASYTEAFF.

The gene calls are TRBV11-3 and TRBJ2-2; unclear D gene. Trimming removed 1 base at V and 4 bases at J, with 10 bases between. From germline, CDR1 is SGHNT and CDR2 YENEEA. The CDR3 loop spans 15 amino acids. DNA for the CDR3: TGTGCCAGCAGCTTAGGGGTTCGAGGCACCGGGGAGCTGTTTTTT. Protein product: CASSLGVRGTGELFF. Looking up the rest from reference TRBV11-3 and TRBJ2-2 gives the full variable domain: EAGVVQSPRYKIIEKKQPVAFWCNPISGHNTLYWYLQNLGQGPELLIRYENEEAVDDSQLPKDRFSAERLKGVDSTLKIQPAELGDSAVYLCASSLGVRGTGELFFGEGSRLTVL.

Note on this clone: A read error may account for a junction end that differs from germline. This chain uses TRBV4-2 with TRBJ1-2; 8 bases align to TRBD1. This CDR3 has 13 amino acids. CDR1 is LGHNA and CDR2 is YNFKEQ in the germline V gene. The CDR3 reads CASSLGQGGGYPF. The DNA of the CDR3 is TGTGCCAGCAGCCTCGGACAGGGTGGTGGCTACCCCTTC.

This sequence joins TRBV5-1 and TRBJ2-7, with TRBD2 identical over 11 bases. The J segment lost 3 bases and the V segment lost 4 bases, leaving 6 bases of the junction unmatched. Germline CDR1 SGHRS, CDR2 YFSETQ. This CDR3 contains 15 residues. CDR3 nucleotide sequence: TGCGCCAGCAGCGGGGGGACTAGCGGCCTCTACGAGCAGTACTTC. Translated: CASSGGTSGLYEQYF.

The count of this clone is one. The CDR3 reads CASRRTGDTEAFF. Here the CDR3 DNA reads TGTGCCAGCAGACGTACAGGGGACACTGAAGCTTTCTTT. The chain couples TRBV6-5 to TRBJ1-1, with 7 bases matching TRBD1. The V gene end was trimmed by 6 bases and the J gene end by 3 bases; junction bases not matched to a gene: 4. Per the germline V gene, CDR1 is MNHEY and CDR2 is SVGAGI. The CDR3 is made up of 13 amino acids.